Listed here is a single T cell receptor (beta chain). Its antigen is unidentified. These data belong to a study of T-cell memory formation after mild COVID-19. Overall study findings and caveats: CD4+ contracting clones lay mainly in CM and EM, CD8+ ones in EMRA. Prior to infection, memory already included some responding clones, suggesting cross-reactive memory joined.

Constant-segment primers were used for 5'RACE, and the resulting TCR alpha and TCR beta cDNA libraries carried sample barcodes and UMIs. MiXCR, applied by TCRdb to the 5' RACE reads, yields one record per CDR3 protein. The table has 190,000 or so distinct CDR3 sequences, 25% to 35% seen once. The CDR3 runs to 15 residues. V was cut by 7 bases and J by 0 bases, with 10 bases left in between. CDR1 and CDR2 (germline): MNHNY, SVGAGI (reference sequence). The chain employs TRBV6-6 and TRBJ2-6; D is possibly TRBD1 (6 bases). This receptor was obtained from an adult woman who had mild COVID-19 (a few samples of this study predate the infection). Cell type and time point are not known. The sequencing input was PBMCs or a T cell subset sorted from them (not recorded which). CDR3 in amino acids: CASIEQGSGANVLTF. CDR3 in DNA: TGTGCCAGCATCGAACAGGGCTCTGGGGCCAACGTCCTGACTTTC.